This T cell receptor beta chain was captured in a study of CD8+ T cells in alopecia areata. The germline CDR1 and CDR2 sequences are MNHEY and SMNVEV (reference sequence). The V end lost 0 bases, the J end lost 2 bases, and 5 bases lay between the germline ends. This CDR3 has 14 residues. cDNA reverse transcribed from extracted RNA served as the sequencing template. Assay used: immunoSEQ multiplex PCR; TCRdb lists only in-frame clones, some missing. Counted here are around 160,000 clones, about 89% occurring once; the ten biggest clones make up around 16%. Details on this clone: The sample has other DNA sequences that encode this CDR3 too.

Sample: CD8+ T cells sorted from blood, taken at week 0. The clonotype comes from a human donor with alopecia areata. The V and J genes are TRBV27 and TRBJ1-5; D unclear. CDR3 residues: CASSLSGGNQPQHF. The CDR3 region has the DNA TGTGCCAGCAGTTTATCTGGGGGCAATCAGCCCCAGCATTTT.